A selection of T cell receptor beta chains follows, all from one sample in a study of CD8+CD57+ T cells in acquired aplastic anemia. From the reads, TCRdb called clonotypes with MiXCR, one entry per CDR3 protein. The sample comprises about 40,000 distinct CDR3 sequences, roughly 69% of which are singletons, and 45% to 75% rests with the top ten. The sample taken for sequencing was sorted CD4+, CD8+, or CD8+CD57+ T cells (not recorded which) from PBMCs. The receptors come from a human donor with aplastic anemia. The CDR3 runs from the conserved cysteine through the conserved F or W. Fields, in order: J gene, V gene, CDR3 protein.

J: TRBJ2-2; V: TRBV5-1; CDR3: CASSDSRQLDTGELFF
J: TRBJ2-7; V: TRBV2; CDR3: CASSEATGQAYEQYF
J: TRBJ1-2; V: TRBV24-1; CDR3: CATSDPMIPFYGYTF
J: TRBJ2-6; V: TRBV24-1; CDR3: CATSGPSSGANVLTF
J: TRBJ2-5; V: TRBV14; CDR3: CASSPTSETQYF
J: TRBJ2-5; V: TRBV15; CDR3: CATSRDRGREETQYF
J: TRBJ2-7; V: TRBV12-3/TRBV12-4; CDR3: CASSLGVGSGPGTYEQYF
J: TRBJ2-7; V: TRBV2; CDR3: CASSAGTGSYEQYF
J: TRBJ2-3; V: TRBV2; CDR3: CASPPSKAADTQYF
J: TRBJ1-2; V: TRBV5-5; CDR3: CASSLALNYGYTF
J: TRBJ1-6; V: TRBV2; CDR3: CASEDPIEGQRYNSPPHF
J: TRBJ2-5; V: TRBV29-1; CDR3: CSVEEGEWNEQFFGPETQYF
J: TRBJ2-7; V: TRBV2; CDR3: CASRDPGQDYEQYF
J: TRBJ2-7; V: TRBV2; CDR3: CASSDGVLDSYEQYF
J: TRBJ2-7; V: TRBV7-8; CDR3: CASSQTGAGEQYF
J: TRBJ1-2; V: TRBV24-1; CDR3: CATSDSDGQHYGYTF
J: TRBJ2-7; V: TRBV9; CDR3: CASSPTTSVSYEQYF
J: TRBJ2-1; V: TRBV4-2; CDR3: CASSPPGLAGGPVDEQFF
J: TRBJ1-1; V: TRBV19; CDR3: CASRPPQGSLNTEAFF
J: TRBJ1-1; V: TRBV24-1; CDR3: CATSDRQGSTEAFF
J: TRBJ1-2; V: TRBV9; CDR3: CASSVSGTGGGLDYGYTF
J: TRBJ2-3; V: TRBV7-6; CDR3: CASSVSAGTGSADTQYF
J: TRBJ1-2; V: TRBV29-1; CDR3: CSVGDSTYGYTF
J: TRBJ1-2; V: TRBV29-1; CDR3: CSVGGSSNYGYTF
J: .; V: TRBV4-2; CDR3: CASSTRLAGSPYNEQFF
J: TRBJ2-7; V: TRBV29-1; CDR3: CSVAGTGNGEQYF